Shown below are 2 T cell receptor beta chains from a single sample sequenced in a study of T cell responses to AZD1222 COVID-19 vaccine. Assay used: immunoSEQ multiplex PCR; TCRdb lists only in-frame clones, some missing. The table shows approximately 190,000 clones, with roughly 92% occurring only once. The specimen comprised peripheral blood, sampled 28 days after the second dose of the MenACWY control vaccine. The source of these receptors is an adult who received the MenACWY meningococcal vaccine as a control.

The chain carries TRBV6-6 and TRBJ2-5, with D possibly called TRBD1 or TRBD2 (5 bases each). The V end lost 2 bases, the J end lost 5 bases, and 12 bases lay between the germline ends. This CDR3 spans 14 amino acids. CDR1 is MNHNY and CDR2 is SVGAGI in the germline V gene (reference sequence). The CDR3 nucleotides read TGTGCCAGCAGTTACCGAGTACGGGACGAGACCCAGTACTTC. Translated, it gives CASSYRVRDETQYF.

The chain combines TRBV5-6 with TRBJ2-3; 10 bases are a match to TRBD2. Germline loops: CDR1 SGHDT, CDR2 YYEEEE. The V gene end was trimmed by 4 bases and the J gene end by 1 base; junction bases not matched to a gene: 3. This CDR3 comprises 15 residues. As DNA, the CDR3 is TGTGCCAGCAGCCCAAGCGGGAGGGGCACAGATACGCAGTATTTT. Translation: CASSPSGRGTDTQYF.